This T cell receptor beta chain is from a study of cytomegalovirus exposure and HLA in healthy donors (dated by TCRdb to 2016 to 2017). Context from the whole study: In an earlier analysis of approximately 500 of the donors, approximately 260 Gb of sequence data and 117 million unique TCR beta sequences from about 179 million T cells were reported. Roughly 300 gigabases of sequencing data and tens of millions of unique TCR sequences were included in an early release covering several hundred HLA-typed donors. Of the roughly 400 genotyped donors, roughly 85% fell in the genetic ancestry cluster associated with self-reported Caucasian donors. The aim of the study was to test whether cataloging public T cell receptors could identify signatures of past pathogen exposure. Using immunosequencing, the study profiled T cell repertoires from 550 to 750 subjects and related those repertoires to cytomegalovirus serostatus. Besides the first cohort of around 670 subjects, a separate validation cohort made up of roughly 120 different subjects was used. High-throughput TCR immunosequencing, statistical association of individual TCRs with disease status, and machine learning were combined to predict cytomegalovirus infection status. To study patterns of TCR occurrence, a later analysis re-analyzed previously published TCR beta repertoires from under 750 donors and added high-resolution HLA genotyping. Rather than drawing on any new phenotypic data, the later analysis identified candidate immune exposures from TCR beta sequences and the way those sequences occurred across donors. In an earlier analysis of more than 550 of the donors, high-throughput TCR beta sequencing was used to judge whether each TCR beta V gene segment behaved as functional or pseudogenic. Donor age, sex, ethnicity and CMV serostatus were collected together with the repertoire data. A later genetic analysis used genome-wide SNP genotypes for about three fifths of the 666 donors, treating that subset as a discovery cohort. All discovery cohort repertoires had been generated using a single sequencing platform. Class I and class II HLA loci were covered by the typing at four-digit resolution. Typing coverage differed by locus: A, B, C, DRB1 and DQB1 were typed in about 620-630 donors, DQA1 in about 500, DPA1 in some 570, and DPB1 in 472. Four or five DR-DQ haplotypes were handled as single units for association and clustering, since linkage in the cohort was strong. Across approximately 420 genotyped donors of the cohort, an average of roughly 250,000 unique TCR beta nucleotide sequences per donor were sequenced, and roughly 17% of those sequences were non-productive.

Broader findings and caveats from the paper: A few of the identified cytomegalovirus-associated TCR beta chains were confirmed in vitro to be specific for cytomegalovirus antigens. A cluster of highly shared sequence variants was judged likely to be a technical artifact of the sequencing pipeline. Broadly in line with IMGT annotations, most TCR beta V segments showed up in productive rearrangements about 90% or about 30% of the time in an earlier analysis of about 500 of the donors. A total of 150 to 200 TCR beta chains were listed by the study as associated with cytomegalovirus. Most TCR sequences were observed very rarely across donors, whereas some public TCRs were present in many individuals. Sequencing depth was assumed to be roughly uniform across donors in the presence/absence analyses, though that assumption may not hold. Most CMV-associated TCR beta chains appeared to be HLA-restricted in a later analysis, and the HLA associations seemed to be driven largely by CMV exposure. In a later genetic analysis, fewer N-insertions in productive TCRs were reported among donors in an Asian-associated ancestry cluster than the 666-donor mean. A later analysis found that HLA-associated TCR beta chains were more clonally expanded and had lower generation probabilities than equally common non-associated chains. The classifier was reported to diagnose cytomegalovirus status with high specificity and sensitivity in both the original cohort and the validation cohort. The authors suggested that the approach could potentially be extended to other disease states and immunological phenotypes. When HLA alleles, especially DR and DQ, strongly co-occurred, TCR associations were difficult to assign to individual alleles. Correlated functional status among segregating V segments might reflect linkage disequilibrium, but an unknown experimental factor could not be ruled out. A further reported finding was that TCR beta sequences accurately predicted the HLA-A and HLA-B alleles for most subjects in the first cohort. HLA typing was unavailable for some donors at each locus, so association tests used only the typed subset. Because counts were too low, more than 15 rarely observed V segments, including chromosome 9 orphons, were excluded from the earlier analysis of 587 of the donors. Specific HLA alleles were associated with about 17,000 TCR beta sequences at a false discovery rate of 0.05 in a later analysis. A later genetic analysis associated a missense DCLRE1C variant with V-gene and J-gene trimming of TCR beta chains, and an independent cohort replicated the association. According to a later analysis, TCR association rates differed among HLA loci, with DRB1 alleles showing the most associated TCRs and HLA-C alleles showing the fewest. For the cohort, immune exposure information was limited to CMV serostatus. According to a later analysis, parvovirus B19, influenza, CMV and Epstein-Barr virus appeared linked to several top co-occurrence clusters. Only TCR beta chains were sequenced in this cohort, and the absence of alpha or paired-chain data limited detectable features. The 87-base-pair reads could not distinguish some IMGT-functional V segments, including TRBV6-2 and TRBV6-3, so those segments were excluded.

To prepare the library, the immunoSEQ multiplex PCR assay was applied. A mixture of 60 forward primers for TCR Vbeta segments and 13 reverse primers for TCR Jbeta segments was used in the multiplex PCR. The CDR3 region of rearranged TCR beta genes was amplified from genomic DNA by a multiplex PCR assay. Amplified TCR beta libraries were sequenced as 87-base-pair reads on the Illumina HiSeq System. The paper's data handling went like this. A later analysis counted approximately 76 million unique TCR beta chains across the 500 to 850 repertoires, and some 11 million of these chains were shared by at least two donors. Raw reads were error-corrected and collapsed into unique sequences with a nearest-neighbor algorithm that merged closely related sequences to remove PCR and sequencing errors. V, D and J gene segments were assigned by aligning CDR3 sequences to IMGT reference sequences. For a sequence to be retained, a match of at least six nucleotides was required to both a V gene segment and a J gene segment. A rearrangement was called productive if the CDR3 had no stop codons and remained in frame with V and J, and every other rearrangement was called non-productive. Following IMGT convention, CDR3 was defined as the stretch from the second conserved V-encoded cysteine to the conserved J-encoded phenylalanine. Sequences without an unambiguous match to a single V gene segment were excluded from the earlier analysis of 500 to 700 of the donors. An earlier analysis of roughly 590 of the donors called V segments functional above 56.7% productive rearrangements and segregating when the between-donor standard deviation exceeded 5%. A statistical classification framework was built to diagnose cytomegalovirus status from the catalog of TCR beta chain sequences. A later analysis assigned V and J genes by comparing TCR nucleotide sequences with IMGT/GENE-DB human TR gene sequences. In a later analysis, CDR3 sequences and most-parsimonious VDJ recombination scenarios were assigned using the TCRdist pipeline. In a later analysis, each TCR beta chain was defined by its CDR3 amino acid sequence together with its V-gene family, and reads lacking a unique V-gene family were excluded. As a way to deal with suspected cross-contamination and a sequencing artifact, a later analysis dropped nearly 600 nucleotide sequences that were highly shared and had low generation probability. A later analysis calculated a clonal expansion index for each public chain from normalized within-repertoire ranks of inferred template counts. In a later analysis, generation probabilities were computed using a VDJ recombination model fitted to out-of-frame rearrangements, and the results were checked against IGoR. Hypergeometric tests were used in a later analysis to score TCR-TCR, TCR-HLA and TCR-CMV co-occurrence, with a repertoire-size bias correction applied to the TCR pairs. A later analysis estimated false discovery rates by permuting HLA or CMV assignments 20 times. In a later analysis, co-occurring TCRs were grouped with DBSCAN, and TCRdist sequence similarity was added when clustering was performed within HLA-allele-positive subsets. Repertoires with fewer than 30,000 or more than 120,000 public chains were left out of co-occurrence clustering, as were several repertoires with anomalous nucleotide sharing. TCRdb took over this immuneACCESS table, retaining in-frame rearrangements with V and J assigned. Such tables are incomplete; in checked studies, under half of the missing clones stem from an unresolved V gene, and the remainder is unexplained. The DNA gave D and trimming, while V, J and clone size come from that table. The sample records 140,000 to 150,000 clones, about 76% of which are singletons. Roughly 3.8% of the sample is in the top ten clones.

About this clone itself: Its antigen is unknown. The input lacks base qualities; no much larger clone sits a single base away.

The cohort comprised 670 or so healthy bone marrow donors. At the time of sampling, every cohort member was nominally healthy, though immune exposures that went unrecorded were likely present. The donor tested CMV seronegative, placing the donor among the 352 seronegative members of the cohort. A peripheral blood sample was collected from each donor, and TCR beta sequencing was performed on peripheral blood mononuclear cells. Genomic DNA extraction from the blood cell samples was performed with the Qiagen DNeasy Blood Extraction Kit. The CDR3 runs 14 residues from the cysteine to the phenylalanine. Only the CDR3 region is kept as DNA, spanning 42 bases read in frame from base 1. CDR1 SEHNR and CDR2 FQNEAQ are derived from the germline V gene (reference sequence). At the junction V is shortened by 4 bases and J by 4 bases, with 13 bases in between.

Material: PBMCs. The origin of this receptor is a male donor in good health and CMV-seronegative. The V and J segments used are TRBV7-9 and TRBJ1-2; the D gene is perhaps TRBD1, from 6 matching bases. The sequenced DNA: TGTGCCAGCAGCTCACCGGGACAAGGCTATGGCTACACCTTC. Its amino acids are CASSSPGQGYGYTF. With the portions outside the CDR3 filled from the reference TRBV7-9 and TRBJ1-2 genes, the complete variable region becomes DTGVSQNPRHKITKRGQNVTFRCDPISEHNRLYWYRQTLGQGPEFLTYFQNEAQLEKSRLLSDRFSAERPKGSFSTLEIQRTEQGDSAMYLCASSSPGQGYGYTFGSGTRLTVV.